These 15 T cell receptor beta chains were all obtained from the same sample, sequenced in a study of blood T cells in healthy people across ages. It was with a sample-barcoded 5' primer and a J-beta primer mix that a second PCR of roughly 7 to 12 cycles was run. TCRdb reanalysed the 5' RACE reads using MiXCR and keeps one entry per CDR3 protein. The sample carries 1.5 million to 2 million distinct CDR3 sequences, 28% recorded once. Specimen: blood. These receptors originate from a woman aged 25 to 39 in good health.

Concerning this clonotype itself: This sequence may be a read error, since a much larger clone differs from it by one base. This chain joins TRBV11-2 and TRBJ2-7; 9 positions match TRBD2. The J call may not be correct, given that the DNA end is closer to TRBJ2-4. The length of the CDR3 is 16 residues. The germline CDR1 and CDR2 sequences are SGHAT and FQNNGV. CDR3 region: CASSRLADLAENIQYF. For the CDR3, the DNA is TGTGCCAGCAGCCGACTAGCGGACCTAGCCGAAAACATTCAGTACTTC.

The chain combines TRBV12-3 or TRBV12-4 with TRBJ2-3; 11 bases map to TRBD2. Unmatched junction bases numbered 4, after V lost 3 bases and J lost 2 bases. The length of the CDR3 is 16 residues. The CDR3 sequence: CASSFIAGGTTDTQYF. The CDR3 nucleotides read TGTGCCAGCAGTTTTATAGCGGGGGGGACCACAGATACGCAGTATTTT.

V is TRBV7-2 and J is TRBJ2-1; D is perhaps TRBD1 or TRBD2 (5 bases each). V lost 4 bases, J lost 10 bases, and 17 bases lay in between. The CDR3 is made up of 14 amino acids. The germline V gene has CDR1 SGHTA and CDR2 FQGNSA. The CDR3 loop reads CASSSILRGREQFF. The CDR3 nucleotides read TGTGCCAGCAGCTCAATACTACGGGGACGCGAGCAGTTCTTC.

In this sample, this clonotype turned up once. The chain combines TRBV6-5 with TRBJ1-2; 7 bases are a match to TRBD1. J gave up 4 bases and V 7 bases, and 12 bases lay outside the gene matches. There are 15 residues in the CDR3. The germline V gene has CDR1 MNHEY and CDR2 SVGAGI. The CDR3 spells CASTLGLGQVYGYTF. DNA of the CDR3: TGTGCCAGCACCCTCGGATTAGGACAGGTCTATGGCTACACCTTC.

The gene calls are TRBV7-9 and TRBJ1-1; possible D gene TRBD1, 6 bases. The germline CDR1 and CDR2 sequences are SEHNR and FQNEAQ (reference sequence). Trimming left V 5 bases short and J 5 bases short, with 18 bases between. The CDR3 has 15 amino acids. CDR3 protein: CASSPSGGGGTEAFF. CDR3 in DNA: TGTGCCAGCAGCCCGTCGGGGGGGGGCGGGACTGAAGCTTTCTTT.

This clonotype appeared many times. This chain links TRBV20-1 with TRBJ2-1, with 13 positions matching TRBD2. Germline loops: CDR1 DFQATT, CDR2 SNEGSKA (reference sequence). The CDR3 totals 19 residues. With 2 bases clipped from V and 9 bases from J, the junction kept 19 bases outside the gene matches. The CDR3 loop reads CSARPDGTSGDTYGSEQFF. CDR3 nucleotide sequence: TGCAGTGCTAGACCGGACGGGACTAGCGGGGATACCTACGGGAGTGAGCAGTTCTTC.

The chain is built from TRBV12-5 and TRBJ2-7; D unclear. The CDR3 is 11 residues long. The V end lost 6 bases, the J end lost 5 bases, and 8 bases lay between the germline ends. Germline lookup yields CDR1 LGHNT and CDR2 FRNRAP. The chain's CDR3 is CASGRAHEQYF. The DNA of the CDR3 is TGTGCTAGTGGCCGGGCCCACGAGCAGTACTTC. Full variable domain (rest looked up from reference TRBV12-5 and TRBJ2-7): DARVTQTPRHKVTEMGQEVTMRCQPILGHNTVFWYRQTMMQGLELLAYFRNRAPLDDSGMPKDRFSAEMPDATLATLKIQPSEPRDSAVYFCASGRAHEQYFGPGTRLTVT.

This clonotype has more than one count but fewer than ten. J is TRBJ1-5 and V is TRBV12-3 or TRBV12-4; D is possibly TRBD1 (5 bases). V gave up 3 bases and J gave up 2 bases, with 11 bases separating them. There are 15 residues in the CDR3. CDR3 residues: CASSLEGRGNQPQHF. The CDR3 DNA follows: TGTGCCAGCAGTTTGGAGGGGCGGGGCAATCAGCCCCAGCATTTT.

The rearrangement links TRBV7-9 to TRBJ2-1; D gene unclear. V lost 1 base and J 9 bases, leaving 10 bases between the germline ends. CDR3 length: 13 residues. The germline V gene encodes CDR1 SEHNR and CDR2 FQNEAQ (reference sequence). CDR3 nucleotide sequence: TGTGCCAGCAGCTTAGGAGAGACGCTTGAGCAGTTCTTC. This codes for CASSLGETLEQFF.

The chain has TRBV6-5 and TRBJ2-2; TRBD2 might be the D (5 bases). The CDR3 spans 13 residues. Germline V gene sequence: CDR1 MNHEY, CDR2 SVGAGI. Deletions cut 7 bases from V and 6 bases from J, with 12 bases between. Written as DNA, the CDR3 is TGTGCCAGCACCTTCCGGGGATCCGGGGAGCTGTTTTTT. Amino acids: CASTFRGSGELFF.

The chain couples TRBV20-1 to TRBJ2-4; a possible D gene is TRBD2 (5 bases). V shed 2 bases and J shed 8 bases, with 13 bases lying between them. This CDR3 contains 13 residues. CDR1 and CDR2 from the germline V gene are DFQATT and SNEGSKA (reference sequence). The CDR3 coding sequence is TGCAGTGCTAGACAGTCGGGATTATACATTCAGTACTTC. It specifies CSARQSGLYIQYF.

The chain carries TRBV15 and TRBJ2-1, with 9 positions matching TRBD2. Germline V gene sequence: CDR1 LNHNV, CDR2 YYDKDF (reference sequence). The CDR3 contains 14 residues. Germline trimming cut 2 bases from V and 9 bases from J; bases unmatched to any gene: 5. The CDR3: CATSRLAGVGEQFF. CDR3 nucleotides: TGTGCCACCAGCAGATTAGCGGGAGTAGGTGAGCAGTTCTTC.

This clonotype occurred a few times. This sequence joins TRBV4-1 and TRBJ2-7, with TRBD1 as a possible D gene (6 bases). This CDR3 contains 14 residues. Trimming left V 1 base short and J 2 bases short, with 9 bases between. Germline loops: CDR1 MGHRA, CDR2 YSYEKL. CDR3 protein: CASSQVEGAYEQYF. CDR3 coding DNA: TGCGCCAGCAGCCAAGTTGAGGGGGCCTACGAGCAGTACTTC.

The chain combines TRBV28 with TRBJ2-7; 7 bases are shared with TRBD2. Unmatched junction bases numbered 9, after V lost 7 bases and J lost 0 bases. The CDR3 totals 15 residues. Germline lookup yields CDR1 MDHEN and CDR2 SYDVKM. CDR3 loop: CASNPAGPLSYEQYV. CDR3 in DNA: TGTGCCAGCAACCCAGCGGGGCCCCTCTCCTACGAGCAGTACGTC.

The sample holds a few counts of this clonotype. This chain links TRBV20-1 with TRBJ2-7; a possible D gene is TRBD2 (6 bases). CDR3 length: 15 residues. Trimming took off 1 base at V and 6 bases at J, with 19 bases between the two ends. From germline, CDR1 is DFQATT and CDR2 SNEGSKA (reference sequence). CDR3 region: CSARGGDSFLVEQYF. CDR3 DNA: TGCAGTGCTAGAGGGGGGGACTCCTTTCTGGTCGAGCAGTACTTC.